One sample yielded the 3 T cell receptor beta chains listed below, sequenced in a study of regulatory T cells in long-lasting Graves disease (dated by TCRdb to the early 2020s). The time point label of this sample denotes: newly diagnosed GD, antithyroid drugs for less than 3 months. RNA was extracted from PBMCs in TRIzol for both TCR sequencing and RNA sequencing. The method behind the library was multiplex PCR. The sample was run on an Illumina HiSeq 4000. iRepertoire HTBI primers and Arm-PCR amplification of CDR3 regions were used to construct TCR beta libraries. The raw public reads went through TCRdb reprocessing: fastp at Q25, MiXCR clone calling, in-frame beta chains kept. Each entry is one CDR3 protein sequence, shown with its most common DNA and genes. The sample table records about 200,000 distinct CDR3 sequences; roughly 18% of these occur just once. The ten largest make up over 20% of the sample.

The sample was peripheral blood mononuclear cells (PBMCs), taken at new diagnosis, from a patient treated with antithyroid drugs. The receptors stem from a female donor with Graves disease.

CDR3 in amino acids: CASSLEGGGEKLFF. The CDR3 DNA is TGTGCCAGCAGCCTAGAGGGGGGAGGTGAAAAACTGTTTTTT. The chain couples TRBV7-6 to TRBJ1-4; D may be TRBD1 (6 bases). This CDR3 contains 14 residues. The V gene's germline CDR1 is SGHVS and CDR2 FNYEAQ. The ends were cut back, 5 bases at V and 7 bases at J, with 14 bases in the middle.

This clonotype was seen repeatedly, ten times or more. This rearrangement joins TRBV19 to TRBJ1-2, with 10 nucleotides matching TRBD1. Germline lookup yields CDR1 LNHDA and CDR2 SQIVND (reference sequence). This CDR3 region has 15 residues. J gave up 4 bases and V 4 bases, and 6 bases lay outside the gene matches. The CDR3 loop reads CASSRRQGAFYGYTF. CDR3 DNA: TGTGCCAGTAGTAGACGACAGGGGGCATTCTATGGCTACACCTTC.

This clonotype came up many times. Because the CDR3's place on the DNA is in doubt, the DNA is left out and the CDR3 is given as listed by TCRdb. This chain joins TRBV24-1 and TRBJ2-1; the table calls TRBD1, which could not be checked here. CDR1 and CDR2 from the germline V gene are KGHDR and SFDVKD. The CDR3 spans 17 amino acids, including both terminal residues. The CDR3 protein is CATSDFGPGGGQETQYF.